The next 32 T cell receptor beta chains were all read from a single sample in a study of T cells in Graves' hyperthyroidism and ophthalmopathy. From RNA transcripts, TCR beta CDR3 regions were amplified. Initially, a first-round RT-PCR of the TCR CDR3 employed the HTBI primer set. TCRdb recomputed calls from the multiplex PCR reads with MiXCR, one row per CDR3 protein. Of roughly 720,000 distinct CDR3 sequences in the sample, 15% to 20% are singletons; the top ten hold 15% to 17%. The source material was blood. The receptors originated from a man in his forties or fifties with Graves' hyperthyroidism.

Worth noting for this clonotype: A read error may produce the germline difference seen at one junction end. The CDR3 nucleotides are TGCGCCAGCAGCCAAGATTGGGGTCCCCGAGATAACTATGGCTACACCTTC. Translation gives CASSQDWGPRDNYGYTF. The chain links TRBV11-3 to TRBJ1-2; D not certain. This CDR3 is 17 amino acids long. Germline values: CDR1 SGHNT, CDR2 YENEEA.

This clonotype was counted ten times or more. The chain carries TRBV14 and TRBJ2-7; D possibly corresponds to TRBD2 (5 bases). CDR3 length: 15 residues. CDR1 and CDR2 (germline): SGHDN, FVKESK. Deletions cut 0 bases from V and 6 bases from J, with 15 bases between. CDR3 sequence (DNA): TGTGCCAGCAGCCAAGAACCGGGAACGGCCCTCGAGCAGTACTTC. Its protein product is CASSQEPGTALEQYF. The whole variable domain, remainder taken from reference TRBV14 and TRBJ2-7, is EAGVTQFPSHSVIEKGQTVTLRCDPISGHDNLYWYRRVMGKEIKFLLHFVKESKQDESGMPNNRFLAERTGGTYSTLKVQPAELEDSGVYFCASSQEPGTALEQYFGPGTRLTVT.

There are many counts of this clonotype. The CDR3: CASGAMAEQFF. The CDR3 nucleotides are TGTGCCAGCGGGGCTATGGCTGAGCAGTTCTTC. V is TRBV6-2 or TRBV6-3 and J is TRBJ2-1; perhaps TRBD1 as D (5 bases). Germline CDR1 and CDR2: MNHEY and SVGEGT. Trimming left V 8 bases short and J 9 bases short, with 11 bases between. The CDR3 is 11 residues long.

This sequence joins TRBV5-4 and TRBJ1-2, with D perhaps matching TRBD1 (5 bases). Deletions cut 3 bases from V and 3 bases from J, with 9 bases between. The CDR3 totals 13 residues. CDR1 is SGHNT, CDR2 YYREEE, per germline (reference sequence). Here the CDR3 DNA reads TGTGCCAGCAGCTCCAAGACAGACTATGGCTACACCTTC. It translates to CASSSKTDYGYTF. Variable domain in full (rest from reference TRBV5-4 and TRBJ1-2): ETGVTQSPTHLIKTRGQQVTLRCSSQSGHNTVSWYQQALGQGPQFIFQYYREEENGRGNFPPRFSGLQFPNYSSELNVNALELDDSALYLCASSSKTDYGYTFGSGTRLTVV.

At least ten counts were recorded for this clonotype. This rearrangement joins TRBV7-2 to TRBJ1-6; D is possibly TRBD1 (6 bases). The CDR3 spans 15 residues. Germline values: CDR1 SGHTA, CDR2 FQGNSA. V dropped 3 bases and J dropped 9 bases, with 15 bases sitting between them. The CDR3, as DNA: TGTGCCAGCAGCTTCTCGGACAGTAAGGCTTCACCCCTCCACTTT. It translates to CASSFSDSKASPLHF. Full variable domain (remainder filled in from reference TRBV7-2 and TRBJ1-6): GAGVSQSPSNKVTEKGKDVELRCDPISGHTALYWYRQSLGQGLEFLIYFQGNSAPDKSGLPSDRFSAERTGGSVSTLTIQRTQQEDSAVYLCASSFSDSKASPLHFGNGTRLTVT.

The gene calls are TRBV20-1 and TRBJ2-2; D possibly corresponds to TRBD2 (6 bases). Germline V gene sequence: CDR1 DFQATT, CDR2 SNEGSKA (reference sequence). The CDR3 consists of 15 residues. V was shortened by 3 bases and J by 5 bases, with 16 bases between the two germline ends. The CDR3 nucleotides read TGCAGTGCTAGTGGCGGGGCCCCGGGGACCGGGGAGCTGTTTTTT. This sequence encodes CSASGGAPGTGELFF.

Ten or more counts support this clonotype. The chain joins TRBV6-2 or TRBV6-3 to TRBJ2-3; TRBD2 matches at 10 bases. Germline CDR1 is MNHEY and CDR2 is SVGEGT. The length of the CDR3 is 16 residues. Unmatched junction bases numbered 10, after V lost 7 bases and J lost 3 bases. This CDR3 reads CASTIGLAGVTDTQYF. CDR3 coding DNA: TGTGCCAGCACTATAGGTCTAGCGGGAGTTACAGATACGCAGTATTTT.

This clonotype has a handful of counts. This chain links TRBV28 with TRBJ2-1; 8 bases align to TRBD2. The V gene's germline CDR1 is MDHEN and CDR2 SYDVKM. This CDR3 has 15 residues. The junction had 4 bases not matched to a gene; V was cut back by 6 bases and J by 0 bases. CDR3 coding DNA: TGTGCCAGCAGCCACACTAGCGGCTCCTACAATGAGCAGTTCTTC. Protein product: CASSHTSGSYNEQFF.

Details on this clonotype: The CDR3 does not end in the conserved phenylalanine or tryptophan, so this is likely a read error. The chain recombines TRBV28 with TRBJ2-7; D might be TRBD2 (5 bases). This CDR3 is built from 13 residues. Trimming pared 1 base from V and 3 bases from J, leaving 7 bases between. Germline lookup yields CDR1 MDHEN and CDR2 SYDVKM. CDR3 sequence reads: CASSLYRGYEQYL. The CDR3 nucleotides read TGTGCCAGCAGTTTATATCGGGGCTACGAGCAGTACTTA.

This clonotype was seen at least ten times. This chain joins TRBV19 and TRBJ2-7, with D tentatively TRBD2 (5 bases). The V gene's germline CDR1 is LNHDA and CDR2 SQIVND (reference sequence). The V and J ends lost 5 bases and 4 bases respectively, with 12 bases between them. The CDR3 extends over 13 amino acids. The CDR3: CASSLHLAYEQYF. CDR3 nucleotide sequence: TGTGCCAGTAGTCTTCATCTAGCATACGAGCAGTACTTC.

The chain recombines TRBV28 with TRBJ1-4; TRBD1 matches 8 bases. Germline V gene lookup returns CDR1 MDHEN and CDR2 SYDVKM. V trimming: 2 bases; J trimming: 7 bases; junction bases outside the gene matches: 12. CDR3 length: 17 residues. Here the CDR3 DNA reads TGTGCCAGCAGTTTAGGGACAGGAAACCGCTGGGGTGAAAAACTGTTTTTT. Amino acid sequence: CASSLGTGNRWGEKLFF.

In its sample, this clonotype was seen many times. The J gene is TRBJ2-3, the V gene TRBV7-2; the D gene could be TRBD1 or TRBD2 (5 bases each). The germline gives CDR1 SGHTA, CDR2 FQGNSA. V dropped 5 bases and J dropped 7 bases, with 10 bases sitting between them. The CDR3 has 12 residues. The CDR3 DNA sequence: TGTGCCAGCAGCCTCTGGGGGAATACGCAGTATTTT. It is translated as CASSLWGNTQYF.

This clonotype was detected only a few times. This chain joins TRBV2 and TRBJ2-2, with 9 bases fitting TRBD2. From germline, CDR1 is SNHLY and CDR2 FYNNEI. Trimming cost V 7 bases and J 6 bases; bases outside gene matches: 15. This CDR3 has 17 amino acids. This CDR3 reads CASTFGGVAGVAGELFF. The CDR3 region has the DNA TGTGCCAGCACCTTCGGAGGGGTAGCGGGAGTGGCCGGGGAGCTGTTTTTT.

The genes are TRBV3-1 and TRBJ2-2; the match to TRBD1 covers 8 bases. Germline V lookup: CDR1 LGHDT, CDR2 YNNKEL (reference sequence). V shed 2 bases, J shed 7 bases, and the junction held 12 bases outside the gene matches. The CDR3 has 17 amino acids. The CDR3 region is CASSQPWTGMRIGELFF. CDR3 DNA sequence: TGTGCCAGCAGCCAACCATGGACAGGGATGAGGATCGGGGAGCTGTTTTTT.

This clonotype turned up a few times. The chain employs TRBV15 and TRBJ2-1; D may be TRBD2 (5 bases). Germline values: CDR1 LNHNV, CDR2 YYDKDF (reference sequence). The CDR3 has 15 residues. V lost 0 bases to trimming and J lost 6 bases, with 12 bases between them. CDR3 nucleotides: TGTGCCACCAGCAGAGATCTCGACTACAGCAATGAGCAGTTCTTC. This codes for CATSRDLDYSNEQFF.

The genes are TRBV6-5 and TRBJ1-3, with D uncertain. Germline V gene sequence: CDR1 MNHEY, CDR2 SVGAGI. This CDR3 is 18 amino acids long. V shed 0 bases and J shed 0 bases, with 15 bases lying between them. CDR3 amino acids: CASSYSRNSVSSGNTIYF. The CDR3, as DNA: TGTGCCAGCAGTTACTCTAGAAACAGTGTCAGCTCTGGAAACACCATATATTTT.

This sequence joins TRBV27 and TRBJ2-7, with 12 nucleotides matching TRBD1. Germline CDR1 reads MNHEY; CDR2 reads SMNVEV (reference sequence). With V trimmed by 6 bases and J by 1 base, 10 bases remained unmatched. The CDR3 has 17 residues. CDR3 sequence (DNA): TGTGCCAGCAGCTGGGACAGGGGGCGAGGGTATTCCTACGAGCAGTACTTC. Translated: CASSWDRGRGYSYEQYF.

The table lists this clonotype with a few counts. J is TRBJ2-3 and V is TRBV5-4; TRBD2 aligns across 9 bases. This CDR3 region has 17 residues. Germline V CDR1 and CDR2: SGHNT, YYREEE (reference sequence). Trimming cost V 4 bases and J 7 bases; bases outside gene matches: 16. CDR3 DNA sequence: TGTGCCAGCAGCGCCAGCACTAGCGGGCGGGGGGGGAATACGCAGTATTTT. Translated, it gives CASSASTSGRGGNTQYF.

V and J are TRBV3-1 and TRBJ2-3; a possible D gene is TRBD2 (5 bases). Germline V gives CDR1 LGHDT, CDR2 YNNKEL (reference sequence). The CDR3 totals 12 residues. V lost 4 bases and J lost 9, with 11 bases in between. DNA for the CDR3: TGTGCCAGCAGCCCCGGGATGGGGACGCAGTATTTT. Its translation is CASSPGMGTQYF.

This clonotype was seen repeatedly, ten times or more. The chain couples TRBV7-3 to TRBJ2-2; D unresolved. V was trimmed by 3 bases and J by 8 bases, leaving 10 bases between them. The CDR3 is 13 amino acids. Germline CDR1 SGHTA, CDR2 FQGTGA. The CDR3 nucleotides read TGTGCCAGCAGCTTCCCGTTCGGTGGGGAGCTGTTTTTT. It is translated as CASSFPFGGELFF.

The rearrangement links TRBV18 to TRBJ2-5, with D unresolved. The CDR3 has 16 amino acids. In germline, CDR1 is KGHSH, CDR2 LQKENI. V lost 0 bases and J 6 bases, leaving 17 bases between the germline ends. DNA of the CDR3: TGTGCCAGCTCACCACCGTGGGAAAGGTCGCGAAAGACCCAGTACTTC. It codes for CASSPPWERSRKTQYF.

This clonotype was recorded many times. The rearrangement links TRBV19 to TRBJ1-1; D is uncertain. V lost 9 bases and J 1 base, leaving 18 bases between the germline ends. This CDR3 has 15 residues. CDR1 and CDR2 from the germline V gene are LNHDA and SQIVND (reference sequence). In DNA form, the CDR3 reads TGTGCCAGCAGACGCCTAGGAGGTGAGAACACTGAAGCTTTCTTT. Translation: CASRRLGGENTEAFF.

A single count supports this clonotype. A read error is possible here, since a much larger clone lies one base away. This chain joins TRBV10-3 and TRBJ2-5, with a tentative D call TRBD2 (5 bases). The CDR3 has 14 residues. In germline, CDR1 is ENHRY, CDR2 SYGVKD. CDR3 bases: TGTGCCATCAGCCCATACGGAGAGGGAGAGGCCCAGTACTTC. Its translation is CAISPYGEGEAQYF.

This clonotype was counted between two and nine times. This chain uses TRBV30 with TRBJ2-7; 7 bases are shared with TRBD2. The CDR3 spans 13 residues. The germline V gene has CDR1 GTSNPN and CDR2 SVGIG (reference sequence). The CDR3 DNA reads TGTGGCTTGGACGGCGGGGGAACCTACGAGCAGTACTTC. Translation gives CGLDGGGTYEQYF.

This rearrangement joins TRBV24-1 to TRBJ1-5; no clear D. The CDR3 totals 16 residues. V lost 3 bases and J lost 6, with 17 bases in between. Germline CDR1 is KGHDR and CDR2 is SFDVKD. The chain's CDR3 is CATSDRVGSPGQPQHF. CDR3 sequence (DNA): TGTGCCACCAGTGATCGGGTGGGATCTCCCGGTCAGCCCCAGCATTTT.

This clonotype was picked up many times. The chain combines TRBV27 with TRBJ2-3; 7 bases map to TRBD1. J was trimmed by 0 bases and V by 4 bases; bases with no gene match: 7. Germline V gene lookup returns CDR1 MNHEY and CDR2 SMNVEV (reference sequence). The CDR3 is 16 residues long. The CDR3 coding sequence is TGTGCCAGCAGTTCCTACAGGGGACAAAGCACAGATACGCAGTATTTT. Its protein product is CASSSYRGQSTDTQYF.

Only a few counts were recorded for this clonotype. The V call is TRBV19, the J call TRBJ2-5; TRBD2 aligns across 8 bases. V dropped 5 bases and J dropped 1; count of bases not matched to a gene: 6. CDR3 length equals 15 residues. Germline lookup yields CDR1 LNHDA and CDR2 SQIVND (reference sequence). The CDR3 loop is CASSVLADLQETQYF. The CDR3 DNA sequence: TGTGCCAGTAGTGTACTAGCGGACCTCCAAGAGACCCAGTACTTC.

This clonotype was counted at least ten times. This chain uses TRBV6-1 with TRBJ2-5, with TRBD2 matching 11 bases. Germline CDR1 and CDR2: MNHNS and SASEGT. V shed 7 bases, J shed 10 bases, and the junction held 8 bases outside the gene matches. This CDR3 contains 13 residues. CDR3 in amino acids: CASMGLAETHQYF. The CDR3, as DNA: TGTGCCAGCATGGGACTAGCGGAAACACACCAGTACTTC.

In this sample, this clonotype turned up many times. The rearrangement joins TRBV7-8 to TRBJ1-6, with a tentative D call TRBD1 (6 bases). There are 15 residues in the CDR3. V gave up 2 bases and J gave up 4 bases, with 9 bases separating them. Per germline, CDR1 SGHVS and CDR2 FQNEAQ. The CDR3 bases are TGTGCCAGCAGCTTACCCGGACAGTATAATTCACCCCTCCACTTT. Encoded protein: CASSLPGQYNSPLHF.

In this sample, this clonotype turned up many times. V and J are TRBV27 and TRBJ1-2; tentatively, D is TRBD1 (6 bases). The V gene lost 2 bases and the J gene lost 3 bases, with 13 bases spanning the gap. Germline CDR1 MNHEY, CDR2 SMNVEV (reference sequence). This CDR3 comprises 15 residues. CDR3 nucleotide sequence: TGTGCCAGCAGTTTAAAACAGGGCACATACTATGGCTACACCTTC. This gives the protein CASSLKQGTYYGYTF.

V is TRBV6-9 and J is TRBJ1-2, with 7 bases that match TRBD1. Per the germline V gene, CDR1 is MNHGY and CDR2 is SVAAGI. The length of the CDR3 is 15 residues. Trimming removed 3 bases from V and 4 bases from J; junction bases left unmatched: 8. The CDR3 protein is CASSYAKGASYGYTF. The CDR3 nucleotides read TGTGCCAGCAGTTACGCAAAGGGGGCAAGCTATGGCTACACCTTC.

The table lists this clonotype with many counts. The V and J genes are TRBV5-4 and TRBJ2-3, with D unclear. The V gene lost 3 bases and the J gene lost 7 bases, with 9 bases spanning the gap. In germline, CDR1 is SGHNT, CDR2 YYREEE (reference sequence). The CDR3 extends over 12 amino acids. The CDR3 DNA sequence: TGTGCCAGCAGCTATAGTGAAAATACGCAGTATTTT. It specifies CASSYSENTQYF.